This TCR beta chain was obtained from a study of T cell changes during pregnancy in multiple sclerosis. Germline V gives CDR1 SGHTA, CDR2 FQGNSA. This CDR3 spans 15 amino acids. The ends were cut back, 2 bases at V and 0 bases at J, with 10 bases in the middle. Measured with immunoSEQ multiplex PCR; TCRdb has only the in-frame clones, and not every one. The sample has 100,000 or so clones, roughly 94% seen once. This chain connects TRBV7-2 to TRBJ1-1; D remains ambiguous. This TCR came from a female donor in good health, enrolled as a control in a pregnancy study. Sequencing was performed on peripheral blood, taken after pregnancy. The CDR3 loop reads CASSLMRHVNTEAFF. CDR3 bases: TGTGCCAGCAGCTTAATGCGACACGTGAACACTGAAGCTTTCTTT.